Below, one T cell receptor (beta chain) is given with its context. What it recognizes is unknown. The record originates from a study of monozygotic twins with inflammatory bowel disease. The study, taken as a whole, reports: Researchers report that IBD patients shared fewer clonotypes with others than healthy twins, especially amid disease activity. Individual T cell subtypes were not distinguishable.

This CDR3 has 13 residues. Germline assignment: CDR1 MGHRA and CDR2 YSYEKL. TCRdb re-analyzed the 5' RACE reads; it lists each CDR3 protein once, without DNA. This listing includes 150,000 to 200,000 distinct CDR3 sequences. This chain connects TRBV4-1 to TRBJ2-6; with no DNA, the TCRdb D assignment of TRBD2 cannot be verified. Sequenced: blood. The TCR originated in a human donor with ulcerative colitis or Crohn's disease, or a healthy co-twin of an affected twin (not recorded which). CDR3 residues: CASSQISGRLLTF.